The following is a T cell receptor beta chain sequence with its context. Antigen specificity is unknown. This sample is part of a study of cytomegalovirus exposure and HLA in healthy donors. Regarding the study as a whole: Rare TCR sequences dominated, though some public TCRs recurred in many donors.

The method was immunoSEQ multiplex PCR; TCRdb's version includes in-frame clones alone and lacks a portion of them. The repertoire has more than 95,000 clones, roughly 88% of them found once; the top ten carry around 5.1%. The donors were part of the approximately 120-subject validation cohort, which stood apart from the roughly 640-subject first cohort. The TCR was taken from a man aged 18 to 29 in good health and CMV-seronegative. The sequencing input was PBMCs.

CDR3 sequence: CASSDRDSHSLNYGYTF. The CDR3, as DNA: TGTGCCAGCAGCGACCGGGACAGCCATTCATTAAACTATGGCTACACCTTC. The chain has TRBV9 and TRBJ1-2; 7 bases agree with TRBD1. This CDR3 region has 17 residues. Per the germline V gene, CDR1 is SGDLS and CDR2 is YYNGEE. V was pared by 3 bases and J by 2 bases, with 13 bases of the junction left unmatched. Full variable domain (outside the CDR3, taken from reference TRBV9 and TRBJ1-2): DSGVTQTPKHLITATGQRVTLRCSPRSGDLSVYWYQQSLDQGLQFLIQYYNGEERAKGNILERFSAQQFPDLHSELNLSSLELGDSALYFCASSDRDSHSLNYGYTFGSGTRLTVV.